This entry describes one TCR beta chain. Its antigen is currently unknown. The sample originates from a study of cytotoxic CD8 clonotypes in ibrutinib-treated CLL. Trimming left V 4 bases short and J 6 bases short, with 10 bases between. The CDR3 is made up of 12 amino acids. The sequencing depth, 1 in 200,000 to 1 in 1 million T cells, was the target. The repertoire was sequenced with immunoSEQ multiplex PCR; TCRdb's copy has only in-frame clones and lacks some. The table lists about 200,000 clones, roughly three quarters of them singletons, with more than 4.5% in the top ten. Study results and caveats: Pretreatment clonality was elevated relative to age-matched healthy donors and paralleled circulating CD8+ T-cell counts.

This sequence joins TRBV5-3 and TRBJ1-2; TRBD1 is a possible D gene (6 bases). TRBV5-3 is an ORF; its function is uncertain. Material: PBMCs, obtained after 12 months of ibrutinib treatment. This sequence was found in a human donor with chronic lymphocytic leukemia. The CDR3 protein is CARSPGENGYTF. DNA for the CDR3: TGTGCCAGAAGCCCAGGGGAGAATGGCTACACCTTC.